These 4 T cell receptor beta chains were sequenced from one sample in a study of T cells in Graves' hyperthyroidism and ophthalmopathy. TCR beta CDR3 regions were amplified from RNA transcripts. The primer set for the first-round RT-PCR of the TCR CDR3 was HTBI. Via MiXCR, TCRdb re-called the multiplex PCR reads, giving one row per CDR3 protein. Altogether fewer than 650,000 distinct CDR3 sequences are present, approximately 13% being singletons, with the ten largest covering 5.5% to 7.5%. Material: blood. The receptors stem from a woman in her 30s with Graves' hyperthyroidism that later progressed to Graves' ophthalmopathy.

This clonotype was found a few times. The chain joins TRBV7-2 to TRBJ1-1, with unresolved D. The ends were cut back, 1 base at V and 1 base at J, with 10 bases in the middle. The germline V gene has CDR1 SGHTA and CDR2 FQGNSA. The length of the CDR3 is 15 residues. CDR3 in amino acids: CASSLVAAQNTEAFF. Here the CDR3 DNA reads TGTGCCAGCAGCTTAGTGGCAGCCCAGAACACTGAAGCTTTCTTT. The full variable domain, rest sourced from reference TRBV7-2 and TRBJ1-1, is GAGVSQSPSNKVTEKGKDVELRCDPISGHTALYWYRQSLGQGLEFLIYFQGNSAPDKSGLPSDRFSAERTGGSVSTLTIQRTQQEDSAVYLCASSLVAAQNTEAFFGQGTRLTVV.

This clonotype came up many times. CDR3 region: CASSLGLSGGNQPQHF. Written as DNA, the CDR3 is TGTGCCAGCAGCTTAGGTCTTTCCGGGGGCAATCAGCCCCAGCATTTT. The rearrangement uses TRBV7-9 and TRBJ1-5; D is unresolved. The CDR3 is 16 amino acids. Germline lookup yields CDR1 SEHNR and CDR2 FQNEAQ (reference sequence). V was trimmed by 1 base and J by 2 bases, leaving 12 bases between them.

Ten or more counts support this clonotype. The chain joins TRBV18 to TRBJ1-6; a weak D match, TRBD1 (6 bases). V was trimmed by 3 bases and J by 10 bases, leaving 19 bases between them. This CDR3 has 16 residues. Per the germline V gene, CDR1 is KGHSH and CDR2 is LQKENI. CDR3 coding DNA: TGTGCCAGCTCACCGGGAACACCGGGACAACAGTCACCCCTCCACTTT. It is translated as CASSPGTPGQQSPLHF.

This clonotype was recorded a few times. The gene calls are TRBV20-1 and TRBJ2-1, with D perhaps matching TRBD2 (5 bases). V lost 6 bases to trimming and J lost 7 bases, with 25 bases between them. Germline values: CDR1 DFQATT, CDR2 SNEGSKA (reference sequence). This CDR3 spans 16 amino acids. In DNA form, the CDR3 reads TGCAGTGCGCCCCCCCCACTAGTCCACTCTAAGAATGAGCAGTTCTTC. Its protein is CSAPPPLVHSKNEQFF.